This entry lists 10 T cell receptor beta chains sequenced from one sample in a study of OX40 agonist ivuxolimab in advanced cancers. Library preparation was by the immunoSEQ multiplex PCR assay. TCRdb carries this immuneACCESS record with in-frame sequences only. Its versions omit some clonotypes, under half of them owing to an unresolved V gene in the studies checked, with the rest unexplained. This sample is represented by 71,000 or so clones; approximately 91% of them were singletons. The ten largest clones add up to roughly 2.2% of the sample. This material consisted of CD4+ or CD8+ T cells sorted from blood, taken in a trial of the OX40 agonist ivuxolimab. These receptors all stem from an adult with an advanced solid tumor such as melanoma, head and neck, liver or kidney cancer.

V is TRBV9 and J is TRBJ1-1; possible D gene TRBD1, 6 bases. V was pared by 3 bases and J by 6 bases, with 12 bases between. The germline V gene encodes CDR1 SGDLS and CDR2 YYNGEE. The CDR3 spans 13 residues. CDR3 protein: CASSGPEGAEAFF. CDR3 DNA: TGTGCCAGCAGCGGTCCGGAGGGGGCTGAAGCTTTCTTT.

The rearrangement uses TRBV29-1 and TRBJ2-3; D is unclear. With 1 base removed from V and 0 bases from J, the gap between germline ends came to 11 bases. The CDR3 runs 15 residues. The germline CDR1 and CDR2 sequences are SQVTM and ANQGSEA. The CDR3 sequence is CSVEGPSSSTDTQYF. CDR3 sequence (DNA): TGCAGCGTTGAAGGTCCATCTTCTAGCACAGATACGCAGTATTTT.

CDR3 sequence (DNA): TGTGCCAGCAGCTCAGTTGGGGATATGGGCTACACCTTC. Its protein is CASSSVGDMGYTF. This rearrangement joins TRBV7-9 to TRBJ1-2; D is undetermined. Trimming took 4 bases from V and 8 from J, leaving 14 bases between them. There are 13 residues in the CDR3. Germline assignment: CDR1 SEHNR and CDR2 FQNEAQ (reference sequence).

The chain links TRBV7-9 to TRBJ1-4; D is uncertain. V gave up 1 base and J gave up 5 bases, with 8 bases separating them. The CDR3 totals 14 residues. CDR1 is SEHNR and CDR2 is FQNEAQ in the germline V gene (reference sequence). The CDR3 nucleotides are TGTGCCAGCAGCTTAGATGGGAGGAATGAAAAACTGTTTTTT. This codes for CASSLDGRNEKLFF.

The chain has TRBV7-8 and TRBJ2-3; D may correspond to TRBD1 or TRBD2 (6 bases each). With 2 bases removed from V and 3 bases from J, the gap between germline ends came to 15 bases. This CDR3 has 16 amino acids. Germline values: CDR1 SGHVS, CDR2 FQNEAQ. The CDR3 coding sequence is TGTGCCAGCAGCTTATATTTTAGGGGGGAGACAGATACGCAGTATTTT. Encoded protein: CASSLYFRGETDTQYF.

This rearrangement joins TRBV7-6 to TRBJ2-1, with 11 bases identical to TRBD1. V lost 5 bases to trimming and J lost 12 bases; unmatched junction nucleotides: 12. This CDR3 is 15 amino acids long. Germline loops: CDR1 SGHVS, CDR2 FNYEAQ. CDR3 amino acids: CASSQSGTGGGRQFF. CDR3 sequence (DNA): TGTGCCAGCAGCCAATCCGGGACAGGGGGTGGGAGGCAGTTCTTC.

The chain is built from TRBV6-6 and TRBJ1-5; 9 bases line up with TRBD1. Germline CDR1 is MNHNY and CDR2 is SVGAGI (reference sequence). The CDR3 length is 15 residues. V shed 6 bases, J shed 6 bases, and the junction held 9 bases outside the gene matches. The DNA of the CDR3 is TGTGCCAGCAGCCACCCACAGGGGGCGGGTCAGCCCCAGCATTTT. Translation gives CASSHPQGAGQPQHF.

The chain joins TRBV11-3 to TRBJ2-2; maybe TRBD1 (7 bases). Germline loops: CDR1 SGHNT, CDR2 YENEEA. The CDR3 extends over 14 amino acids. The V end lost 4 bases, the J end lost 6 bases, and 12 bases lay between the germline ends. CDR3 sequence (DNA): TGTGCCAGCAGCTCAACCAGGGGGGCCGGGGAGCTGTTTTTT. This sequence encodes CASSSTRGAGELFF.

The chain carries TRBV9 and TRBJ2-7, with a possible D match to TRBD1 (6 bases). This CDR3 contains 15 residues. Trimming took 0 bases from V and 2 from J, leaving 12 bases between them. Germline V gene data show CDR1 as SGDLS and CDR2 as YYNGEE. CDR3 loop: CASSVAGQQPYEQYF. CDR3 nucleotide sequence: TGTGCCAGCAGCGTAGCAGGACAGCAACCCTACGAGCAGTACTTC. Complete variable domain (other parts from reference TRBV9 and TRBJ2-7): DSGVTQTPKHLITATGQRVTLRCSPRSGDLSVYWYQQSLDQGLQFLIQYYNGEERAKGNILERFSAQQFPDLHSELNLSSLELGDSALYFCASSVAGQQPYEQYFGPGTRLTVT.

The chain has TRBV15 and TRBJ2-1; D remains ambiguous. The germline CDR1 and CDR2 sequences are LNHNV and YYDKDF (reference sequence). The CDR3 length is 16 residues. The germline V and J ends were trimmed by 1 base and 0 bases, with 10 bases remaining between them. The CDR3 sequence is CATSRVRGSSYNEQFF. CDR3 in DNA: TGTGCCACCAGCAGAGTCAGAGGAAGCTCCTACAATGAGCAGTTCTTC.